This TCR beta chain was observed in a study of CD8 T cells in ankylosing spondylitis. Study results and limitations: The disease-linked clones had a CD8+ phenotype and low blood frequencies. Reportedly, disease-linked clones are significantly enriched in ankylosing spondylitis patients' matched synovial fluid. Seemingly characteristic of ankylosing spondylitis blood was a TCR beta motif consisting of fewer than 10 highly homologous variants.

This clonotype occurred a few times. Its cognate antigen is unknown. MiXCR, applied by TCRdb to the 5' RACE reads, yields one record per CDR3 protein. Of 250,000 or so distinct CDR3 sequences listed, roughly a quarter are singletons. V lost 1 base to trimming and J lost 3 bases, with 15 bases between them. The CDR3 runs 15 residues. CDR1 and CDR2 (germline): DFQATT, SNEGSKA (reference sequence). Sequenced sample: blood, either unsorted or a sorted T cell fraction (not recorded which). The receptor comes from a male donor with ankylosing spondylitis or in good health (not recorded which). This chain joins TRBV20-1 and TRBJ1-1; D is uncertain. Written as DNA, the CDR3 is TGCAGTGCTAGAGTTGCGGGCTTGCCGGACACTGAAGCTTTCTTT. Protein: CSARVAGLPDTEAFF.